These T cell receptor beta chains were read from a single sample in a study of T cells expressing NK-cell markers. From its re-call of the 5' RACE reads, TCRdb lists each CDR3 protein once, without DNA. This listing includes about 260,000 distinct CDR3 sequences. Sequenced material: blood T cells: a sorted CD56 or NKG2C T cell subset, CD4+ or CD8+ T cells, or bulk PBMC T cells (not recorded which). Source of these receptors: a woman between 18 and 70 years old in good health. Each CDR3 is given with its conserved first and last residue.

V	J	CDR3
TRBV9	TRBJ2-5	CASSVGQKTGETQYF
TRBV12-3/TRBV12-4	TRBJ2-2	CASRSQSTGELFF
TRBV7-2	TRBJ2-7	CASSLVVQVHEQYF
TRBV9	TRBJ1-5	CASSRDSSSHQPQHF
TRBV13	TRBJ2-3	CASSPRTSGRTDTQYF
TRBV29-1	TRBJ2-5	CSVGGSRETQYF
TRBV29-1	TRBJ2-3	CSVAEGGTDTQYF
TRBV30	TRBJ2-7	CACPRASREGLSASYEQYF
TRBV3-1	TRBJ1-1	CASSLGDTEAFF
TRBV7-9	TRBJ2-3	CASRPSARDTQYF
TRBV5-1	TRBJ2-7	CASSLEAGIGLYEQYF
TRBV7-9	TRBJ2-7	CASTHSQEGSGGEQYF
TRBV19	TRBJ2-5	CASSIVTGTGQETQYF
TRBV24-1	TRBJ2-3	CATSLSGELTDTQYF
TRBV5-1	TRBJ2-2	CASSLDRADTGELFF
TRBV12-3/TRBV12-4	TRBJ2-6	CASSARQVISGANVLTF
TRBV5-1	TRBJ2-3	CASSHSRGGLTDTQYF
TRBV6-2/TRBV6-3	TRBJ2-7	CASSRPSGGYEQYF
TRBV12-3/TRBV12-4	TRBJ2-1	CASTPDWYNEQFF
TRBV15	TRBJ1-3	CATSRETKSSGNTIYF
TRBV20-1	TRBJ1-6	CSAGSGVSPLHF
TRBV21-1	TRBJ2-1	CASSKAEGGQFF
TRBV7-9	TRBJ1-5	CASSKDRMGPQPQHF
TRBV29-1	TRBJ2-1	CSVEDPGGYNEQFF
TRBV20-1	TRBJ2-3	CSASGASGVTDTQYF
TRBV18	TRBJ2-5	CASSPVAAANQETQYF
TRBV10-3	TRBJ2-2	CALRPGRDTGELFF
TRBV20-1	TRBJ1-3	CSGSGHPSSGNTIYF
TRBV5-5	TRBJ2-3	CASSPDPFTDTQYF
TRBV7-2	TRBJ2-1	CASSLVPHSYNEQFF
TRBV12-3/TRBV12-4	TRBJ2-1	CASSFQAFEQFF
TRBV20-1	TRBJ2-7	CSANPDGPNRQYF
TRBV28	TRBJ2-5	CASSQGGLAGGGETQYF
TRBV4-2	TRBJ2-1	CASSQEGGMGNEQFF
TRBV20-1	TRBJ2-2	CSARWQGMNTGELFF
TRBV19	TRBJ2-5	CASSDPGQGQETQYF
TRBV15	TRBJ1-3	CATSRLGQGENTIYF
TRBV19	TRBJ2-3	CASSKRGTTDQTSSTDTQYF
TRBV29-1	TRBJ2-1	CSVGTSTYNEQFF
TRBV20-1	TRBJ1-2	CSARDRGTGLYGYTF
TRBV11-2	TRBJ2-3	CASRPGWGGTDTQYF
TRBV20-1	TRBJ2-3	CSARVAPSGGVGDTQYF
TRBV19	TRBJ2-4	CASSITASGRGIQYF
TRBV6-2/TRBV6-3	TRBJ2-2	CASRRDQALGELFF
TRBV7-2	TRBJ1-5	CASSLNRGSNQPQHF
TRBV6-5	TRBJ1-4	CASSYLGQGEEKLFF